The rows below give T cell receptor beta chains drawn from one sample of a study of blood T cell repertoires in COVID-19. Method: immunoSEQ multiplex PCR; TCRdb's copy keeps in-frame clones and lacks some. The sample holds tens of thousands of clones, about 80% seen once. The specimen was peripheral blood. The receptors were gathered from a man aged 60 to 69 with acute or convalescent COVID-19. The CDR3 runs from the conserved cysteine through the conserved F or W. Fields, in order: D gene, V gene, J gene, clone size, CDR3 protein, CDR3 DNA. The D gene is left open where the match is weak. Clone sizes are given selectively: once, few, many, or a class where the clone is expanded.

>-|TRBV9|TRBJ2-1|once
CASSVEPGGVNNEQFF
TGTGCCAGCAGCGTAGAACCGGGGGGCGTCAACAATGAGCAGTTCTTC
>-|TRBV19|TRBJ2-1|-
CASSIRQAYNEQFF
TGTGCCAGTAGTATAAGGCAGGCTTACAATGAGCAGTTCTTC
>-|TRBV11-2|TRBJ1-1|-
CASSWREGGTEAFF
TGTGCCAGCAGCTGGAGGGAGGGGGGAACTGAAGCTTTCTTT
>-|TRBV2|TRBJ1-2|-
CASRQGAYGYTF
TGTGCCAGCAGACAAGGGGCCTATGGCTACACCTTC
>TRBD1|TRBV7-6|TRBJ2-1|-
CASSSDRGRNEQFF
TGTGCCAGCAGTAGTGACAGGGGCAGGAATGAGCAGTTCTTC
>-|TRBV11-2|TRBJ1-6|-
CASSFDIRNSPLHF
TGTGCCAGCAGCTTTGACATACGGAATTCACCCCTCCACTTT
>-|TRBV14|TRBJ1-3|-
CASSAQVGGNTIYF
TGTGCCAGCAGCGCACAGGTTGGTGGAAACACCATATATTTT
>-|TRBV10-3|TRBJ2-1|-
CAISDGIPGPELEQFF
TGTGCCATCAGTGACGGTATCCCAGGGCCGGAGTTGGAGCAGTTCTTC
>TRBD2|TRBV4-3|TRBJ2-7|-
CASSQGNSGGAYEQYF
TGCGCCAGCAGCCAAGGAAATAGCGGGGGGGCCTACGAGCAGTACTTC
>-|TRBV7-9|TRBJ1-1|-
CASSIQENTEAFF
TGTGCCAGCAGCATACAGGAGAACACTGAAGCTTTCTTT
>-|TRBV6-5|TRBJ1-1|-
CASRQGLTEAFF
TGTGCCAGCAGACAGGGATTGACTGAAGCTTTCTTT
>-|TRBV10-3|TRBJ1-1|once
CATSQGYTEAFF
TGTGCCACTTCACAGGGTTACACTGAAGCTTTCTTT
>-|TRBV25-1|TRBJ2-7|once
CASSKQGSEQYF
TGTGCCAGCAGCAAACAGGGCTCCGAGCAGTACTTC
>-|TRBV5-1|TRBJ2-3|-
CASSWAFGDTQYF
TGCGCCAGCAGCTGGGCCTTTGGAGATACGCAGTATTTT
>-|TRBV24-1|TRBJ1-4|-
CATSPKGPTGKLFF
TGTGCCACCAGTCCCAAGGGGCCGACCGGAAAACTGTTTTTT
>TRBD1|TRBV30|TRBJ1-2|-
CAWSWDSGGYTF
TGTGCCTGGAGTTGGGACAGTGGGGGCTACACCTTC
>TRBD1|TRBV5-6|TRBJ1-1|-
CASSTTDRLETEAFF
TGTGCCAGCAGTACGACGGACAGGTTGGAGACTGAAGCTTTCTTT
>TRBD2|TRBV7-2|TRBJ2-2|-
CASVFLPSGGYTGELFF
TGTGCCAGCGTCTTCCTTCCTAGCGGGGGCTACACCGGGGAGCTGTTTTTT
>TRBD1|TRBV2|TRBJ1-1|-
CASRSSDGTGGTEAFF
TGTGCCAGCAGATCGAGTGACGGGACAGGCGGCACTGAAGCTTTCTTT
>TRBD1|TRBV5-4|TRBJ2-2|-
CASSPGTGYTGELFF
TGTGCCAGCAGCCCGGGGACAGGGTACACCGGGGAGCTGTTTTTT
>TRBD1|TRBV27|TRBJ1-2|-
CASSRAGDRGSPTF
TGTGCCAGCTCCCGAGCCGGGGACAGGGGTTCCCCCACCTTC
>-|TRBV5-6|TRBJ2-3|-
CASSLTGSDTQYF
TGTGCCAGCAGCTTAACAGGGTCAGATACGCAGTATTTT
>TRBD2|TRBV18|TRBJ2-7|-
CASSPPGGGRPYEQYF
TGTGCCAGCTCACCACCTGGGGGGGGTCGTCCCTACGAGCAGTACTTC
>TRBD2|TRBV9|TRBJ2-1|once
CASSVGSGGLAGGRSYNEQFF
TGTGCCAGCAGCGTAGGAAGCGGAGGACTAGCGGGGGGTCGTTCCTACAATGAGCAGTTCTTC
>-|TRBV11-1|TRBJ2-6|-
CASSTFSGANVLTF
TGTGCCAGCAGCACATTCTCTGGGGCCAACGTCCTGACTTTC
>-|TRBV27|TRBJ2-1|-
CASRQRPNYNEQFF
TGTGCCAGCAGACAGCGGCCCAACTACAATGAGCAGTTCTTC
>-|TRBV3-1/TRBV3-2|TRBJ2-1|-
CASSRYGEDEQFF
TGTGCCAGCAGCCGTTACGGGGAAGATGAGCAGTTCTTC
>-|TRBV30|TRBJ2-3|-
CAWGGSSSTDTQYF
TGTGCCTGGGGTGGGAGTTCTAGCACAGATACGCAGTATTTT
>-|TRBV2|TRBJ1-1|-
CASSQREATEAFF
TGTGCCAGCAGTCAACGGGAGGCTACTGAAGCTTTCTTT
>TRBD1|TRBV4-1|TRBJ2-7|few
CASSPEGQGAYEQYF
TGCGCCAGCAGCCCGGAAGGACAGGGAGCCTACGAGCAGTACTTC
>TRBD1|TRBV7-9|TRBJ2-7|-
CASSLEGQVYEQYF
TGTGCCAGCAGCTTAGAAGGACAGGTCTACGAGCAGTACTTC
>TRBD1|TRBV15|TRBJ1-5|-
CATSRERQGIGQPQHF
TGTGCCACCAGCAGAGAGCGACAGGGTATCGGTCAGCCCCAGCATTTT
>-|TRBV6-5|TRBJ1-2|-
CASRRTDGYTF
TGTGCCAGCAGACGAACGGATGGCTACACCTTC
>TRBD1|TRBV19|TRBJ1-6|-
CASSIGTVSPLHF
TGTGCCAGTAGTATCGGGACAGTTTCACCCCTCCACTTT
>-|TRBV5-6|TRBJ1-1|-
CASSLEGRAAEAFF
TGTGCCAGCAGCTTGGAGGGCAGGGCTGCTGAAGCTTTCTTT
>-|TRBV6-4|TRBJ1-6|-
CASSETGPNSPLHF
TGTGCCAGCAGTGAAACAGGGCCCAATTCACCCCTCCACTTT
>-|TRBV2|TRBJ2-5|-
CASSDGLAQETQYF
TGTGCCAGCAGTGATGGTTTAGCTCAAGAGACCCAGTACTTC
>TRBD2|TRBV19|TRBJ2-5|-
CASSILAGGSQETQYF
TGTGCCAGTAGTATTTTAGCGGGGGGGTCGCAAGAGACCCAGTACTTC
>TRBD2|TRBV28|TRBJ2-7|few
CASSPSAGKGLAGVLRYF
TGTGCCAGCAGTCCCAGTGCCGGCAAAGGACTAGCGGGGGTGCTTAGGTACTTC
>TRBD1|TRBV29-1|TRBJ1-2|-
CSVDGQGAGYGYTF
TGCAGCGTTGATGGGCAGGGGGCAGGTTATGGCTACACCTTC
>-|TRBV9|TRBJ2-7|-
CASSVSTASSYEQYF
TGTGCCAGCAGCGTTTCGACAGCGAGCTCCTACGAGCAGTACTTC
>TRBD1|TRBV7-2|TRBJ1-5|-
CASSPGTAQPQHF
TGTGCCAGCAGCCCGGGGACAGCTCAGCCCCAGCATTTT
>-|TRBV29-1|TRBJ2-3|-
CSAPWPDTQYF
TGCAGCGCCCCCTGGCCAGATACGCAGTATTTT
>-|TRBV10-2|TRBJ1-1|few
CASGPRLDTEAFF
TGCGCCAGCGGCCCCAGATTGGACACTGAAGCTTTCTTT
>TRBD1|TRBV6-5|TRBJ2-7|few
CASRGQGPHYEQYF
TGTGCCAGCAGGGGACAGGGTCCCCACTACGAGCAGTACTTC
>TRBD1|TRBV6-5|TRBJ1-2|-
CASTLTGGGGGYTF
TGTGCCAGCACTTTGACAGGGGGCGGTGGTGGCTACACCTTC
>TRBD1|TRBV5-1|TRBJ1-2|-
CASSLGGTDGGYTF
TGCGCCAGCAGCTTGGGTGGGACAGACGGCGGCTACACCTTC
>TRBD1|TRBV18|TRBJ1-2|few
CASSPDRAGYTF
TGTGCCAGCTCCCCTGACAGGGCTGGCTACACCTTC
>TRBD1|TRBV29-1|TRBJ1-1|-
CSVKQGAVTEAFF
TGCAGCGTTAAACAGGGGGCCGTCACTGAAGCTTTCTTT
>-|TRBV7-2|TRBJ1-2|few
CASSSVTGNYYGYTF
TGTGCCAGCAGCTCAGTGACAGGAAACTACTATGGCTACACCTTC